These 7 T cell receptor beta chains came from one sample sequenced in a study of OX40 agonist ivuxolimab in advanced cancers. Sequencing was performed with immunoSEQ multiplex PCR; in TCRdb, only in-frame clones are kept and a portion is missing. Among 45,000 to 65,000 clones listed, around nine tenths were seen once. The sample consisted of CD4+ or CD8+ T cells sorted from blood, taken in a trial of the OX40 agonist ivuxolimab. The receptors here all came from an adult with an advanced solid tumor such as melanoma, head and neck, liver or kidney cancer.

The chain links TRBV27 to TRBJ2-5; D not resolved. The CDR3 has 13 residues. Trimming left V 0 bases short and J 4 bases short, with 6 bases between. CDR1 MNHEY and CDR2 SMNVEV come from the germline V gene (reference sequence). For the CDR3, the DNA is TGTGCCAGCAGTTTATCGTACCTAGAGACCCAGTACTTC. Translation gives CASSLSYLETQYF.

In DNA, the CDR3 is TGTGCCAGCGGGCTACTAGGACCGACCCAGTACTTC. Protein: CASGLLGPTQYF. J is TRBJ2-5 and V is TRBV2, with D perhaps matching TRBD2 (5 bases). Germline assignment: CDR1 SNHLY and CDR2 FYNNEI. The CDR3 is made up of 12 amino acids. Trimming stripped 8 bases from V and 7 bases from J, with 14 bases between.

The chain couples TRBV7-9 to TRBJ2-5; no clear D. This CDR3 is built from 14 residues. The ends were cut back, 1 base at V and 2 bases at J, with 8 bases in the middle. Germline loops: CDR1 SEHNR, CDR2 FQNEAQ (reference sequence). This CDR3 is CASSLVTSQETQYF. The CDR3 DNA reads TGTGCCAGCAGCTTAGTTACCAGTCAAGAGACCCAGTACTTC.

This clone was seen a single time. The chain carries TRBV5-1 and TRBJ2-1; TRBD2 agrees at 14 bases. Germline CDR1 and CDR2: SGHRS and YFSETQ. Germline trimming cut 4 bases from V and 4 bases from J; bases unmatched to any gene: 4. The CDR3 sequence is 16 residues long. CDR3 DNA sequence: TGCGCCAGCAGCCAGGGGACTAGCGGGGGATACAATGAGCAGTTCTTC. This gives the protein CASSQGTSGGYNEQFF.

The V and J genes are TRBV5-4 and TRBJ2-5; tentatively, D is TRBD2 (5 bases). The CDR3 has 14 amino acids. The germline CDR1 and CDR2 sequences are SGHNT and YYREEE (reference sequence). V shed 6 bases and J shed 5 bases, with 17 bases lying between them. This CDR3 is CASTPDEEAETQYF. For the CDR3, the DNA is TGTGCCAGCACTCCGGACGAGGAGGCGGAGACCCAGTACTTC. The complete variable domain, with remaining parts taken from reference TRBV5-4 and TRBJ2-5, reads ETGVTQSPTHLIKTRGQQVTLRCSSQSGHNTVSWYQQALGQGPQFIFQYYREEENGRGNFPPRFSGLQFPNYSSELNVNALELDDSALYLCASTPDEEAETQYFGPGTRLLVL.

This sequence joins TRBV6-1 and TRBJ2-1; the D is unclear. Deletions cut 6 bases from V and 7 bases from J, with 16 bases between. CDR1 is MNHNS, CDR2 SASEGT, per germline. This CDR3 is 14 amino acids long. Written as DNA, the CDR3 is TGTGCCAGCAGCCCCCTCAATGTCGGGAATGAGCAGTTCTTC. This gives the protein CASSPLNVGNEQFF.

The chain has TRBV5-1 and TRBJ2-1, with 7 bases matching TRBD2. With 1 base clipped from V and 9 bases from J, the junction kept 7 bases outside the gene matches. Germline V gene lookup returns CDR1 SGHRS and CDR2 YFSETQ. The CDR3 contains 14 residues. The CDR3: CASSLSGDLPEQFF. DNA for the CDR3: TGCGCCAGCAGCTTGAGCGGGGACTTACCTGAGCAGTTCTTC.